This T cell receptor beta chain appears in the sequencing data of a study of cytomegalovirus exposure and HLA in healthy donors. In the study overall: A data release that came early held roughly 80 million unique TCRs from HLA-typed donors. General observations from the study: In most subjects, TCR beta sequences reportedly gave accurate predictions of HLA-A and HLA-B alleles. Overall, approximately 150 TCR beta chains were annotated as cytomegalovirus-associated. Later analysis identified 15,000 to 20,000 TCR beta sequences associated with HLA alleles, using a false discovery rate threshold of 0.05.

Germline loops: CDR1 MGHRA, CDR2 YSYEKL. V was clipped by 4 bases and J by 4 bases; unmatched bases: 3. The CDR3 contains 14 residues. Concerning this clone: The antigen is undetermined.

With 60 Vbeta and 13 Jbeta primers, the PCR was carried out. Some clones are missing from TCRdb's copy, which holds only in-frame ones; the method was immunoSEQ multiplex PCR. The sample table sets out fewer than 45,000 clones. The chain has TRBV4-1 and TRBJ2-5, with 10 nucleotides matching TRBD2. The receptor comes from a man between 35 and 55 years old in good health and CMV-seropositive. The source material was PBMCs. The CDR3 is CASSPRLAGETQYF. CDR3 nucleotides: TGCGCCAGCAGCCCCCGACTAGCGGGAGAGACCCAGTACTTC.